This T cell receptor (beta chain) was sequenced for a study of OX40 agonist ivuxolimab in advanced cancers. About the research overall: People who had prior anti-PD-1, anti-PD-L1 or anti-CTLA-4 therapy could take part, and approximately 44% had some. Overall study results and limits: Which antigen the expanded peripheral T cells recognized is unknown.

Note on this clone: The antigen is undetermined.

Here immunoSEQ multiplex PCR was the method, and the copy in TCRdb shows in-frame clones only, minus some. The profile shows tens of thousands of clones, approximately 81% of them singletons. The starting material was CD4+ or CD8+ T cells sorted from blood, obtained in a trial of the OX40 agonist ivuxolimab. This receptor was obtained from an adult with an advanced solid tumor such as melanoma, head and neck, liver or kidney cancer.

DNA of the CDR3: TGTGCCCGCTCAGGGGCAGACTCTGGAAACACCATATATTTT. Encoded protein: CARSGADSGNTIYF. V gene TRBV6-1 combines with J gene TRBJ1-3, with a weak D call TRBD1 (6 bases). Germline values: CDR1 MNHNS, CDR2 SASEGT. Trimming took off 11 bases at V and 0 bases at J, with 14 bases between the two ends. This CDR3 is 14 amino acids long.